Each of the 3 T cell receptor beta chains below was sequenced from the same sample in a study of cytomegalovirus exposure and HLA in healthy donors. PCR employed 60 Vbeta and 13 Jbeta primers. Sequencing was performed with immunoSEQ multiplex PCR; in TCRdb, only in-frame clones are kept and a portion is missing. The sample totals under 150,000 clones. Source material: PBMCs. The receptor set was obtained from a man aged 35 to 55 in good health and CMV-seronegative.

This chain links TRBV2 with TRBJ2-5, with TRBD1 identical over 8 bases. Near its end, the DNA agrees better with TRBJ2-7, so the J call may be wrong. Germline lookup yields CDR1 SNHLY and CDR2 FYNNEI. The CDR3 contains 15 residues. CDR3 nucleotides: TGTGCCAGCACACAAAGGGGGACAGGATCCTACGAGCAGTACTTC. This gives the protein CASTQRGTGSYEQYF.

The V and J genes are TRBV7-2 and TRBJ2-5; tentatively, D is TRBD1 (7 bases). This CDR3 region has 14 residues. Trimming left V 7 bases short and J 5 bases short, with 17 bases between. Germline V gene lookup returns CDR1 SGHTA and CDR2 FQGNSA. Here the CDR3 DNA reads TGTGCCAGCACGTCAGGGGGGCTAGTGGAGACCCAGTACTTC. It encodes CASTSGGLVETQYF. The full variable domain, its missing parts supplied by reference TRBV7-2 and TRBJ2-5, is GAGVSQSPSNKVTEKGKDVELRCDPISGHTALYWYRQSLGQGLEFLIYFQGNSAPDKSGLPSDRFSAERTGGSVSTLTIQRTQQEDSAVYLCASTSGGLVETQYFGPGTRLLVL.

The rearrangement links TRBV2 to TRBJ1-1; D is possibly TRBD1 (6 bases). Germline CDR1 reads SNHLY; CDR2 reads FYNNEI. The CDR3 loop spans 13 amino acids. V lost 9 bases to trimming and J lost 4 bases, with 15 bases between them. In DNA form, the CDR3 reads TGTGCCAGATCGAAACAGGGAGCCACTGAAGCTTTCTTT. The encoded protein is CARSKQGATEAFF.